This T cell receptor (beta chain) was recorded in a study of blood T cell repertoires in COVID-19 (TCRdb year 2020). Turning to the overall study: The collaborator samples originated in the United States, Italy and Spain and spanned the acute and convalescent phases of COVID-19. Samples were obtained from the ongoing ImmuneRACE study (first 160 participants) and from some 1,300 subjects provided by 6 global collaborators. The repertoires were made available in a free public database intended to serve as a resource for research on the immune response to SARS-CoV-2. Subjects who had been exposed to COVID-19, were actively infected with it, or had recovered from it provided the deeply sampled blood TCRbeta repertoires that made up the dataset. The material from the prospective study consisted of cDNA or gDNA derived from T cells, B-cell-depleted T cells, or PBMCs. Where available, HLA class I and class II types were obtained from metadata supplied by the sample provider rather than from assay-based typing. Nearly every sample came with metadata listing a de-identified subject ID, COVID-19 status, age in years and sex. Beyond this particular receptor, the publication reports: Clinical and demographic metadata were provided uncurated, with the amount varying by source and participant.

TCRbeta CDR3 regions were amplified from genomic DNA by means of the immunoSEQ Assay, a bias-controlled multiplex PCR. In the source study's methods: The number of nucleated cells in each sample was estimated from the amplification of reference gene primers within the assay. To quantify the absolute abundance of each unique TCRbeta CDR3 rearrangement, sequence reads were collapsed and filtered. For each sample, productive Simpson clonality was calculated as the square root of Simpson's diversity index across productive rearrangements. TCRdb took over this immuneACCESS table, retaining in-frame rearrangements with V and J assigned. Such tables are incomplete; in checked studies, under half of the missing clones stem from an unresolved V gene, and the remainder is unexplained. V and J calls and clone size follow that table, whereas D and trimming were derived from the DNA. Present in this sample are about 270,000 clones, about 88% of which were seen just once. Almost 1.5% of the sample rests with the top ten.

At one collaborating source in Seattle, patients were enrolled during active infection and were followed longitudinally through the course of disease. The collaborating institutions used their own protocols to collect whole blood in K2EDTA tubes. For TCRbeta analysis, collaborators shipped samples as frozen whole blood, isolated PBMCs, or DNA extracted from either of those sample types. As to this clone: Its recognized antigen is unknown. No base quality values were provided; no much bigger clone lies one nucleotide off.

CDR1 SGHRS and CDR2 YFSETQ are derived from the germline V gene. Trimming takes 0 bases from V and 4 bases from J, and the germline ends sit 14 bases apart. Measured from the cysteine to the phenylalanine, the CDR3 is 16 residues long. Left in the record is the CDR3 DNA by itself, 48 bases read in frame from the first base. The sequence came from a human donor with COVID-19, enrolled during active disease. The donor label of this sample is uncertain. The specimen was peripheral blood. The sequence is built from TRBV5-1 and TRBJ2-1, and possibly TRBD1, on 6 matching bases. The bases are TGCGCCAGCAGCTTGGCGGGACAAGGCGGGTACAATGAGCAGTTCTTC. Its protein is CASSLAGQGGYNEQFF.